This T cell receptor (beta chain) was identified during a study of T cells in Graves' hyperthyroidism and ophthalmopathy. The cohort's ophthalmopathy patients, a group with duration under 3 months, had a Clinical Activity Score of at least 3 and a NOSPECS grade of at least 4. Uncontrolled infection, other autoimmune disease, pregnancy or lactation led to exclusion. The TCR beta CDR3 regions underwent amplification using RNA transcripts as the source. In the first-round RT-PCR of the TCR CDR3, the HTBI primer set was used. MiXCR, applied by TCRdb to the multiplex PCR reads, yields one record per CDR3 protein. The sample records about 370,000 distinct CDR3 sequences, around 15% being singletons. The CDR3 totals 18 residues. CDR1 and CDR2 (germline): ENHRY, SYGVKD. V shed 10 bases, J shed 0 bases, and the junction held 16 bases outside the gene matches. This clonotype has at least ten counts.

The origin of this receptor is a woman aged 55-75 years with Graves' ophthalmopathy. The rearrangement uses TRBV10-3 and TRBJ2-1, with TRBD2 matching over 9 bases. Sequencing input: blood. The CDR3 spells CASRSGGRLADSYNEQFF. The CDR3, as DNA: TGTGCCAGCCGGAGCGGGGGGCGCCTAGCGGACTCCTACAATGAGCAGTTCTTC.